Listed below are T cell receptor beta chains from one sample, sequenced in a study of T cells in Graves' hyperthyroidism and ophthalmopathy. One entry per CDR3 protein, called by TCRdb with MiXCR from the multiplex PCR reads. The table lists over 700,000 distinct CDR3 sequences, 38% of them singletons. Input material: blood. These receptors were obtained from a young man with Graves' hyperthyroidism. Each CDR3 is given without its conserved first and last residue. Fields, in order: J gene, V gene, CDR3 protein.

TRBJ2-6,TRBV7-9,ASSLGPGAPGGANVLT
TRBJ2-7,TRBV9,ASSVGDRGAEQY
TRBJ2-3,TRBV9,ASSVGDSTDTQY
TRBJ2-5,TRBV2,ASPLGQQETQY
TRBJ1-1,TRBV10-2,ASSPRTGVLRTEAF
TRBJ2-5,TRBV29-1,SVDARGRETQY
TRBJ2-2,TRBV19,AARPQGLRELF
TRBJ2-5,TRBV6-2/TRBV6-3,ASTRDSLQETQY
TRBJ1-5,TRBV7-9,ASSLEDGTNQPQH
TRBJ1-1,TRBV7-2,ASWTPVNTEAF
TRBJ1-1,TRBV5-1,ASSLAPQGSTEAF
TRBJ1-4,TRBV12-3/TRBV12-4,ASRLGGTGNEKLF
TRBJ2-7,TRBV7-9,ASSLRGTQSSYEQY
TRBJ1-5,TRBV4-2,ASSLGGGGHSNQPQH
TRBJ1-3,TRBV2,ASSRAGGDTIY
TRBJ1-3,TRBV7-2,ASSPSGNFGNTIY
TRBJ1-1,TRBV6-5,ASRPGHQNTEAF
TRBJ2-7,TRBV7-6,ASSSGWGNEQY
TRBJ2-2,TRBV10-1,ASSERIGEAGELF
TRBJ2-5,TRBV29-1,SVDGGRQETQY
TRBJ2-5,TRBV5-1,ASSLERTGWTETQY
TRBJ2-7,TRBV7-8,ASSLAPNDEQY
TRBJ2-7,TRBV19,ASSTTTSDRGMPYEQY
TRBJ1-1,TRBV20-1,SARAGVNTEAF
TRBJ2-1,TRBV29-1,SVEPQGNEQF
TRBJ1-3,TRBV9,ASSPHGNTIY
TRBJ2-5,TRBV12-3/TRBV12-4,ASSPEASGGAETQY
TRBJ2-5,TRBV20-1,SARATDREGETQY
TRBJ2-5,TRBV10-3,AIRPGTRERGSRGAQY
TRBJ1-6,TRBV5-1,ASSSSINSPLH
TRBJ1-3,TRBV7-2,ASSLDLSAPYHSGNTIY
TRBJ1-5,TRBV19,ASSPLAGGTNQPQH
TRBJ2-7,TRBV29-1,SGGLSGASYEQY